Below are 11 T cell receptor beta chains sequenced from a single sample in a study of CD4 T cells in relation to SARS-CoV-2 and coronaviruses. Here immunoSEQ multiplex PCR was the method, and the copy in TCRdb shows in-frame clones only, minus some. The table lists 35,000 to 45,000 clones, roughly 88% of them singletons. Sample: memory CD4+ T cells from PBMCs. The receptors shown here come from an adult with COVID-19.

By share, this clone counts as large. V and J are TRBV6-5 and TRBJ1-2, with 11 bases matching TRBD1. CDR3 length: 15 residues. Germline lookup yields CDR1 MNHEY and CDR2 SVGAGI. Trimming cost V 0 bases and J 8 bases; bases outside gene matches: 5. CDR3 sequence: CASSYSDRGLSGYTF. CDR3 bases: TGTGCCAGCAGTTACTCGGACAGGGGGCTATCGGGCTACACCTTC.

The gene calls are TRBV6-5 and TRBJ2-7; D call uncertain. The CDR3 loop spans 13 amino acids. Trimming left V 0 bases short and J 3 bases short, with 6 bases between. Looked up from germline, CDR1 is MNHEY and CDR2 is SVGAGI. The CDR3 DNA reads as TGTGCCAGCAGTTACTCTTGGGGCTACGAGCAGTACTTC. Protein: CASSYSWGYEQYF.

The J gene is TRBJ2-3, the V gene TRBV10-3; 7 bases line up with TRBD1. Trimming took 5 bases from V and 0 from J; bases not matched to a gene: 8. The CDR3 extends over 16 amino acids. CDR1 and CDR2 from the germline V gene are ENHRY and SYGVKD. This CDR3 is CAISKPGTVSTDTQYF. Written as DNA, the CDR3 is TGTGCCATCAGTAAACCCGGGACAGTAAGCACAGATACGCAGTATTTT.

The chain links TRBV4-3 to TRBJ2-3; tentatively, D is TRBD1 (5 bases). The V end lost 1 base, the J end lost 0 bases, and 14 bases lay between the germline ends. Looked up from germline, CDR1 is LGHNA and CDR2 is YSLEER. The CDR3 is made up of 17 amino acids. In DNA, the CDR3 is TGCGCCAGCAGCCAAGTTCGCGGCCAGGGAAGCACAGATACGCAGTATTTT. Translation gives CASSQVRGQGSTDTQYF.

CDR3 nucleotides: TGTGCCAGTAGTGGCAGCATCAGCACTGAAGCTTTCTTT. Translated, it gives CASSGSISTEAFF. This sequence joins TRBV19 and TRBJ1-1; D not resolved. This CDR3 has 13 amino acids. V lost 5 bases and J 4 bases, leaving 11 bases between the germline ends. Germline-derived CDR1 and CDR2 are LNHDA and SQIVND (reference sequence). The full variable domain, with the rest looked up from reference TRBV19 and TRBJ1-1, is DGGITQSPKYLFRKEGQNVTLSCEQNLNHDAMYWYRQDPGQGLRLIYYSQIVNDFQKGDIAEGYSVSREKKESFPLTVTSAQKNPTAFYLCASSGSISTEAFFGQGTRLTVV.

V usage is TRBV4-3 and J usage is TRBJ2-3, with D perhaps matching TRBD1 (5 bases). The V and J ends lost 6 bases and 4 bases respectively, with 17 bases between them. Germline V gives CDR1 LGHNA, CDR2 YSLEER. This CDR3 comprises 15 residues. The CDR3, as DNA: TGCGCCAGCAGTAAGGGGCACACCAGGTCAGATACGCAGTATTTT. It is translated as CASSKGHTRSDTQYF.

The chain carries TRBV19 and TRBJ1-1, with D tentatively TRBD1 (5 bases). Trimming took off 2 bases at V and 5 bases at J, with 18 bases between the two ends. This CDR3 spans 16 amino acids. Germline lookup yields CDR1 LNHDA and CDR2 SQIVND (reference sequence). CDR3: CASSIPGLRYGTEAFF. The CDR3 nucleotides are TGTGCCAGTAGTATACCGGGACTCCGATACGGTACTGAAGCTTTCTTT.

Points on this clone: One end of the junction is discordant with germline, which a read error may explain. The chain has TRBV7-7 and TRBJ2-5; 10 bases agree with TRBD1. Germline V gene data show CDR1 as SSHAT and CDR2 as FNYEAQ (reference sequence). The CDR3 extends over 18 amino acids. In DNA form, the CDR3 reads TGTGCTAGCAGCCCCGGTTTCGGACAGGGGGAAATGGGAGAGACCCAGTACTTC. Protein: CASSPGFGQGEMGETQYF.

This clone was detected once. This rearrangement joins TRBV7-2 to TRBJ1-2, with D uncertain. The CDR3 length is 14 residues. Germline-derived CDR1 and CDR2 are SGHTA and FQGNSA. V was shortened by 0 bases and J by 4 bases, with 9 bases between the two germline ends. The CDR3 protein is CASSLAGQSYGYTF. The CDR3 nucleotides read TGTGCCAGCAGCTTAGCGGGCCAAAGCTATGGCTACACCTTC.

The V gene is TRBV19, the J gene TRBJ1-2, with a tentative D call TRBD1 (6 bases). Trimming left V 7 bases short and J 0 bases short, with 15 bases between. The V gene's germline CDR1 is LNHDA and CDR2 SQIVND (reference sequence). The CDR3 totals 15 residues. The CDR3 region has the DNA TGTGCCAGTAACTCGGTGACAGGTCCTAACTATGGCTACACCTTC. Encoded protein: CASNSVTGPNYGYTF. The full variable domain, its missing parts supplied by reference TRBV19 and TRBJ1-2, is DGGITQSPKYLFRKEGQNVTLSCEQNLNHDAMYWYRQDPGQGLRLIYYSQIVNDFQKGDIAEGYSVSREKKESFPLTVTSAQKNPTAFYLCASNSVTGPNYGYTFGSGTRLTVV.

As regards this clone: Sequence at one end of the junction differs from germline and may be a read error. The V and J genes are TRBV7-7 and TRBJ1-1, with 9 bases lining up with TRBD1. CDR3 length: 13 amino acids. CDR1 and CDR2 (germline): SSHAT, FNYEAQ (reference sequence). In DNA form, the CDR3 reads TGTGCTAGCAGCTCAGACAGGGGGGCTGAAGCTTTCTTT. This translates into CASSSDRGAEAFF.